These T cell receptor beta chains were read from a single sample in a study of Graves' ophthalmopathy and Graves' hyperthyroidism. In TCRdb, the multiplex PCR reads were re-called with MiXCR into one record per CDR3 protein. The data contain roughly 500,000 distinct CDR3 sequences, around an eighth of them singletons. The sequenced sample consisted of blood. All receptors come from a young woman with Graves' ophthalmopathy. CDR3s leave out the opening cysteine and the closing phenylalanine or tryptophan.

V	J	CDR3
TRBV5-6	TRBJ1-2	ASRPGHGLEFGYT
TRBV20-1	TRBJ1-6	SAIPRGHLNSPLH
TRBV12-3/TRBV12-4	TRBJ1-2	ASSLGTDVLYPNYGYT
TRBV2	TRBJ2-2	ASGSSPPGELF
TRBV5-1	TRBJ2-5	ASSLTRAETQY
TRBV24-1	TRBJ1-5	ATSDSTTGPVAPQH
TRBV20-1	TRBJ2-7	SATPFQGGYEQY
TRBV6-1	TRBJ2-5	ASSEWDGGNQETQY
TRBV6-5	TRBJ1-2	ASSFGTVYGYT
TRBV12-3/TRBV12-4	TRBJ2-7	ASSLEADEQY
TRBV19	TRBJ1-2	ASSRHNGDYGYT
TRBV7-3	TRBJ1-1	ASSKDGWNTEAF
TRBV11-1	TRBJ2-7	ASSLAHVTSGRQYTYEQY
TRBV19	TRBJ1-1	ASSNQHYRGREAF
TRBV20-1	TRBJ1-6	SASRESNNSPLH
TRBV3-1	TRBJ2-6	ASSQGAGVSSGANVLT
TRBV6-2/TRBV6-3	TRBJ1-5	ASTAFRPGSNQPQH
TRBV5-1	TRBJ1-1	ASSSTTGVNTEAF
TRBV7-2	TRBJ2-7	ASSFTREWEQY
TRBV20-1	TRBJ1-2	SARGGLANYGYT
TRBV19	TRBJ2-2	ASSSTGGELF
TRBV30	TRBJ2-5	AWATGDQETQY
TRBV15	TRBJ2-5	ATSGGGDQETQY
TRBV7-2	TRBJ1-1	ASSLYLNTEAF
TRBV12-3/TRBV12-4	TRBJ2-5	ASSSKDRGPETQY
TRBV5-8	TRBJ2-7	ASSLASHSYEQY
TRBV7-8	TRBJ1-5	ASSLGGPQGARGQPQH
TRBV9	TRBJ1-1	ASSVDGGYTEAF
TRBV11-2	TRBJ1-1	ASSFSRGTEAF